Below are 7 T cell receptor beta chains sequenced from a single sample in a study of T-cell reconstitution after alpha-beta-depleted transplantation in children. This sample's TCRbeta library carried unique molecular identifier barcodes. Each CDR3 protein is one row after TCRdb ran MiXCR on the PCR reads. Of a few hundred thousand distinct CDR3 sequences listed, approximately 23% are singletons. Specimen: PBMCs, mostly from graft donor cells, collected 180 days after TCRalphabeta/CD19-depleted stem cell transplant. These receptors were taken from a male patient aged 5 to 17 who had a stem cell transplant for acute lymphoblastic leukemia, so the T cells may come from the graft donor.

This clonotype was detected only a few times. This chain links TRBV20-1 with TRBJ1-2; D is unclear. The V gene's germline CDR1 is DFQATT and CDR2 SNEGSKA (reference sequence). The CDR3 has 17 amino acids. Between the trimmed V and J ends, which lost 2 bases and 2 bases, there was a span of 21 bases. The CDR3 DNA reads as TGCAGTGCTAGAAGGCAACTCCAGAAATTAAGAAACTATGGCTACACCTTC. Translating gives CSARRQLQKLRNYGYTF.

This clonotype was recorded a few times. The V call is TRBV29-1, the J call TRBJ2-3; D not certain. In germline, CDR1 is SQVTM, CDR2 ANQGSEA. Trimming left V 4 bases short and J 8 bases short, with 7 bases between. CDR3 length: 10 amino acids. CDR3 loop: CSVVPITQYF. As DNA, the CDR3 is TGCAGCGTTGTCCCTATTACGCAGTATTTT.

V and J are TRBV24-1 and TRBJ2-3, with 8 bases that match TRBD2. CDR3 length: 14 amino acids. V trimming: 5 bases; J trimming: 4 bases; junction bases outside the gene matches: 4. Germline CDR1 KGHDR, CDR2 SFDVKD. The CDR3, as DNA: TGTGCCACCAGTGTAAGCGGGAGAGCAGATACGCAGTATTTT. Its protein product is CATSVSGRADTQYF.

This clonotype has only a few counts. The CDR3 sequence: CASSYGTGDFEQYF. The CDR3 region has the DNA TGCGCCAGCAGCTACGGGACAGGGGATTTCGAGCAGTACTTC. The gene calls are TRBV5-1 and TRBJ2-7, with TRBD1 matching over 10 bases. This CDR3 is built from 14 residues. Germline V lookup: CDR1 SGHRS, CDR2 YFSETQ. V shed 3 bases, J shed 6 bases, and the junction held 6 bases outside the gene matches.

This clonotype has more than one count but fewer than ten. The genes are TRBV5-1 and TRBJ2-5, with 13 positions matching TRBD2. The trim removed 7 bases at V and 3 bases at J, leaving 12 bases unmatched. Germline V CDR1 and CDR2: SGHRS, YFSETQ. The CDR3 totals 17 residues. CDR3 in amino acids: CASHLIGLAGDKETQYF. CDR3 coding DNA: TGCGCCAGCCATCTGATCGGACTAGCGGGAGATAAAGAGACCCAGTACTTC.

The V and J genes are TRBV4-2 and TRBJ1-2; D is perhaps TRBD1 (6 bases). This CDR3 spans 19 amino acids. V lost 3 bases to trimming and J lost 0 bases, with 23 bases between them. Germline lookup yields CDR1 LGHNA and CDR2 YNFKEQ. The CDR3 loop reads CASSHPTRDTVNSNYGYTF. The CDR3 DNA is TGTGCCAGCAGCCACCCTACCCGGGACACCGTGAATTCTAACTATGGCTACACCTTC.

This chain's CDR3 is CASSLHRGTNEKLFF. The CDR3 DNA sequence: TGTGCCAGCAGCTTACACAGGGGAACTAATGAAAAACTGTTTTTT. V is TRBV11-2 and J is TRBJ1-4, with 7 bases that match TRBD1. CDR1 SGHAT and CDR2 FQNNGV come from the germline V gene. The length of the CDR3 is 15 residues. With 2 bases clipped from V and 1 base from J, the junction kept 1 base outside the gene matches. The full variable domain, completed using reference TRBV11-2 and TRBJ1-4, is EAGVAQSPRYKIIEKRQSVAFWCNPISGHATLYWYQQILGQGPKLLIQFQNNGVVDDSQLPKDRFSAERLKGVDSTLKIQPAKLEDSAVYLCASSLHRGTNEKLFFGSGTQLSVL.